This is a list of T cell receptor beta chains from one sample in a study of graft-versus-host responses after intestinal transplantation. Sequencing was performed with immunoSEQ multiplex PCR; in TCRdb, only in-frame clones are kept and a portion is missing. This table has 85,000 to 100,000 clones, 85% to 95% appearing once. The antigens these receptors bind are not known. This sample comprised unstimulated CD8+ T cells sorted from spleen or lymph node cells, obtained before transplant. All receptors derive from a human donor who was the organ donor for an intestinal transplant. The CDR3 runs from the conserved cysteine through the conserved F or W. A D gene is named only where the DNA matches it firmly. Clone size, where shown, is once, few, many, or a class for clones that have expanded.

CDR3 DNA	CDR3 protein	clone size	J gene	V gene	D gene
TGTGCCAGCAGTGAATTCGGGAGACAGCCCCAGCATTTT	CASSEFGRQPQHF	-	TRBJ1-5	TRBV6-1	-
TGTGCCAGCACTTTAGCTAGCGGGCCCTCCTACGAGCAGTACTTC	CASTLASGPSYEQYF	-	TRBJ2-7	TRBV28	TRBD2
TGTGCCAGTAGTATTTATCTAGCGGGCCCCTACGAGCAGTACTTC	CASSIYLAGPYEQYF	-	TRBJ2-7	TRBV19	TRBD2
TGTGCTAGTGGTTTGGTAAATCTAACAGGTTTGAACACTGAAGCTTTCTTT	CASGLVNLTGLNTEAFF	-	TRBJ1-1	TRBV12-5	-
TGTGCCAGCCGGGTCGGGGTCTCGGTTGAGCAGTTCTTC	CASRVGVSVEQFF	-	TRBJ2-1	TRBV2	-
TGTGCCAGCAGTACCACGAGACTAGCGGTATACAATGAGCAGTTCTTC	CASSTTRLAVYNEQFF	-	TRBJ2-1	TRBV27	TRBD2
TGTGCCAGCAGCTTGGATTCACAGCCTGGCCCCAGCAAATACAATGAGCAGTTCTTC	CASSLDSQPGPSKYNEQFF	once	TRBJ2-1	TRBV5-4	-
TGTGCCAGCAGCCAAGAAACAGTTATGAACACTGAAGCTTTCTTT	CASSQETVMNTEAFF	-	TRBJ1-1	TRBV4-2	-
TGTGCCAGCAGCTTGGGGCAGGGGGGCTACGAGCAGTACTTC	CASSLGQGGYEQYF	-	TRBJ2-7	TRBV5-4	-
TGTGCCAGCAGCCAAGAAGTAGGGAGGGAGACCCAGTACTTC	CASSQEVGRETQYF	-	TRBJ2-5	TRBV14	-
TGTGCCAGCAGTCGGTCGCCCTCACTAGCGGGGGGGGAAATAGGGGATGAGCAGTTCTTC	CASSRSPSLAGGEIGDEQFF	-	TRBJ2-1	TRBV28	TRBD2
TGTGCCAGCATCGACAGGGGTCCTATGAATGGCTACACCTTC	CASIDRGPMNGYTF	-	TRBJ1-2	TRBV2	TRBD1
TGTGCCATCAGTAGCGGGGGGGCCACCTACGAGCAGTACTTC	CAISSGGATYEQYF	-	TRBJ2-7	TRBV10-3	TRBD2
TGTGCCAGCAGCGAGGGGACTAGCGGGAGGGCCAAGGAGACCCAGTACTTC	CASSEGTSGRAKETQYF	-	TRBJ2-5	TRBV9	TRBD2
TGCAGCGTCCAGACGTGGGAGCCCTTGGGACTAGCGGGACGAAAGGGTACACAAGAGACCCAGTACTTC	CSVQTWEPLGLAGRKGTQETQYF	-	TRBJ2-5	TRBV29-1	TRBD2
TGTGCCAGCAGCACGGGACTAGCGGGAGAGTATAAGCAAGAGACCCAGTACTTC	CASSTGLAGEYKQETQYF	-	TRBJ2-5	TRBV13	TRBD2
TGTGCCAGCAGCTTGGGACTAGCGGGGGGTTACTCCTACAATGAGCAGTTCTTC	CASSLGLAGGYSYNEQFF	-	TRBJ2-1	TRBV5-6	TRBD2
TGCAGCGTACGGGACACAAGAAACTATGGCTACACCTTC	CSVRDTRNYGYTF	-	TRBJ1-2	TRBV29-1	-
TGTGCCTGGTGGGGACAGGTAGTCACTGAAGCTTTCTTT	CAWWGQVVTEAFF	few	TRBJ1-1	TRBV30	TRBD1
TGTGCCAGCAGCTTAGGTCAAGGGGCGGCTATAGGCTACACCTTC	CASSLGQGAAIGYTF	-	TRBJ1-2	TRBV13	-
TGTGCCAGCAGACATCCGACAGGGGCGGATGAAAAACTGTTTTTT	CASRHPTGADEKLFF	-	TRBJ1-4	TRBV2	TRBD1